These T cell receptor beta chains were read from a single sample in a study of cytomegalovirus exposure and HLA in healthy donors. The protocol was immunoSEQ multiplex PCR, while the TCRdb copy is restricted to in-frame clones and leaves out a portion. The table shows roughly 180,000 clones, with around 80% occurring only once. The sequenced sample consisted of PBMCs. These receptors came from a man younger than 35 in good health and CMV-seronegative. CDR3s include the opening cysteine and the closing phenylalanine or tryptophan. D genes are given only for firm matches. Size tells how often a clone was seen (once, few, many) or the class of an expanded clone, and some rows leave it out.

j_gene	d_gene	abundance	v_gene	CDR3nt	CDR3aa
TRBJ1-1	-	-	TRBV7-9	TGTTCCAGCAGCCAATTTAAAAAGGGGGAAGCTTTCTTT	CSSSQFKKGEAFF
TRBJ2-5	-	-	TRBV5-4	TGTGCCAGCAGGTTTCAGGGGGGTCGAGAGACCCAGTACTTC	CASRFQGGRETQYF
TRBJ1-1	-	-	TRBV6-5	TGTGCCAGCAGTCGGGGCACTGAAGCTTTCTTT	CASSRGTEAFF
TRBJ2-1	TRBD2	-	TRBV4-3	TGCGCCAGCAGCCAACAACCTAGCGGGTACAATGAGCAGTTCTTC	CASSQQPSGYNEQFF
TRBJ2-1	TRBD1	-	TRBV7-6	TGTGCCAGCAGCCCTAGGACAGGGGCCTACAATGAGCAGTTCTTC	CASSPRTGAYNEQFF
TRBJ2-3	-	-	TRBV7-9	TGTGCCAGCAGCTTAGCGGGAGCCACAGATACGCAGTATTTT	CASSLAGATDTQYF
TRBJ2-7	-	-	TRBV7-9	TGTGCCAGCAGCTCGAGCGGGACACCGGCCTACGAGCAGTACTTC	CASSSSGTPAYEQYF
TRBJ2-6	-	once	TRBV30	TGTGCCTGGAGTGGACTGACCTCTGGGGCCAACGTCCTGACTTTC	CAWSGLTSGANVLTF
TRBJ2-1	-	-	TRBV5-1	TGCGCCAGCAGCTCCACTAGCAATGAGCAGTTCTTC	CASSSTSNEQFF
TRBJ2-5	-	-	TRBV25-1	TGTGCCAGCAGTCAGGGAGAGACCCAGTACTTC	CASSQGETQYF
TRBJ2-1	-	-	TRBV6-5	TGTGCCAGCAGCTCCGGGAACTACAATGAGCAGTTCTTC	CASSSGNYNEQFF
TRBJ2-7	-	-	TRBV11-2	TGTGCCAGCAGCTCCGGCCCGGGGTCCTACGAGCAGTACTTC	CASSSGPGSYEQYF
TRBJ1-2	TRBD1	-	TRBV19	TGTGCCAGTAGGACAGGGGGCGGCTATGGCTACACCTTC	CASRTGGGYGYTF
TRBJ2-5	-	-	TRBV28	TGTGCCAGCAGGCTATACGAGACCCAGTACTTC	CASRLYETQYF
TRBJ2-7	-	-	TRBV5-5	TGTGCCAGCAGCTTGGCGACTTCTAGCTCCTACGAGCAGTACTTC	CASSLATSSSYEQYF
TRBJ2-1	TRBD2	-	TRBV7-9	TGTGCCAGCAGCGTCTTAGCGGGAGTTAATGAGCAGTTCTTC	CASSVLAGVNEQFF
TRBJ2-2	TRBD2	-	TRBV15	TGTGCCACCAGCAGTAGGAGCGGGACCGACACCGGGGAGCTGTTTTTT	CATSSRSGTDTGELFF
TRBJ1-1	TRBD1	-	TRBV4-3	TGCGCCAGCAGCCAAGATGACAGGGGGTACGGTGAAGCTTTCTTT	CASSQDDRGYGEAFF
TRBJ2-7	-	-	TRBV10-3	TGTGCCATCAGTGAGTCCAGCTACGAGCAGTACTTC	CAISESSYEQYF
TRBJ2-1	-	-	TRBV19	TGTGCCAGTAGGCGGCTAGCCGAATACAATGAGCAGTTCTTC	CASRRLAEYNEQFF
TRBJ1-2	-	-	TRBV7-2	TGTGCCAGCAGCTTAGAACAGGGAGGGTTTGGCTACACCTTC	CASSLEQGGFGYTF
TRBJ1-3	-	-	TRBV4-2	TGTGCCAGCAGCCCCCTCCCCGACAGAGTCTCTGGAAACACCATATATTTT	CASSPLPDRVSGNTIYF
TRBJ2-2	-	-	TRBV29-1	TGCAGCGTTGATCTCGGGGGAGACACCGGGGAGCTGTTTTTT	CSVDLGGDTGELFF
TRBJ2-1	TRBD1	-	TRBV2	TGTGCCAGCAGCGAGGACAGGGCGTCCTACAATGAGCAGTTCTTC	CASSEDRASYNEQFF
TRBJ2-3	TRBD2	-	TRBV5-1	TGCGCCAGCAGCTTGGGGACTAGCGGTACAGATACGCAGTATTTT	CASSLGTSGTDTQYF
TRBJ1-4	-	-	TRBV9	TGTGCCAGCAGCGTAGAAGATGGAGGCCGAGGGAATGAAAAACTGTTTTTT	CASSVEDGGRGNEKLFF
TRBJ2-7	-	-	TRBV14	TGTGCCAGCAGCCAAGACTTGGCGGCAACCTACGAGCAGTACTTC	CASSQDLAATYEQYF
TRBJ2-1	TRBD2	-	TRBV7-2	TGTGCCAGCAGCTTAGCTCTAGCGGGAGGGCGCAATGAGCAGTTCTTC	CASSLALAGGRNEQFF
TRBJ1-4	TRBD1	-	TRBV5-4	TGTGCCAGCAGCCTGACAGGGGGGCGAGGATACAGTGAAAAACTGTTTTTT	CASSLTGGRGYSEKLFF
TRBJ1-3	-	-	TRBV27	TGTGCCAGCAGTTTTAACTCTGGAAACACCATATATTTT	CASSFNSGNTIYF
TRBJ2-2	TRBD1	-	TRBV11-3	TGTGCCAGCAGCTTACAAGGGGGACAGATCACCGGGGAGCTGTTTTTT	CASSLQGGQITGELFF
TRBJ2-1	TRBD2	-	TRBV5-1	TGCGCCAGCAGCCGGACTAGCGGGACCTACAATGAGCAGTTCTTC	CASSRTSGTYNEQFF
TRBJ2-7	-	many	TRBV6-6	TGTGCCAGCAGTCACAGGGATGGGTACGAGCAGTACTTC	CASSHRDGYEQYF
TRBJ2-1	-	-	TRBV30	TGTGCCTGGAGTGGGAGTAGGGAGCAGTTCTTC	CAWSGSREQFF
TRBJ1-4	-	-	TRBV6-6	TGTGCCAGCAAGGCAGGGAATGAAAAACTGTTTTTT	CASKAGNEKLFF
TRBJ1-3	TRBD1	once	TRBV5-6	TGTGCCAGCAGCTATTGGACAGGGAGCCACTCTGGAAACACCATATATTTT	CASSYWTGSHSGNTIYF
TRBJ2-2	-	-	TRBV7-9	TGTGCCAGCAGCTTGGGGGCCAACACCGGGGAGCTGTTTTTT	CASSLGANTGELFF